This T cell receptor (beta chain) was found in a study of cytomegalovirus exposure and HLA in healthy donors (dated by TCRdb to 2016 to 2017). Study-wide context: The 666 repertoires of the first cohort and the roughly 110 validation repertoires were produced on the same platform, according to a later analysis. The aim of the study was to test whether cataloging public T cell receptors could identify signatures of past pathogen exposure. In addition to the first cohort of roughly 700 subjects, a separate validation cohort of 120 different subjects was used. To predict cytomegalovirus infection status, the study brought together high-throughput TCR immunosequencing, statistical association of individual TCRs with disease status, and machine learning.

The donors were included in the validation cohort of roughly 130 subjects, a group kept apart from the roughly 670-subject first cohort. The research as a whole found: The classifier was reported to diagnose cytomegalovirus status with high specificity and sensitivity in both the original cohort and the validation cohort. The authors suggested that the approach could potentially be extended to other disease states and immunological phenotypes. Across donors, most TCR sequences were observed very rarely, whereas some public TCRs were present in many individuals. A few of the identified cytomegalovirus-associated TCR beta chains were confirmed in vitro to be specific for cytomegalovirus antigens. A later analysis lacked HLA typing for the validation cohort, so it scored co-occurrence in that cohort across all 120 or so repertoires. In a later analysis, TCRs clustered in the first cohort were found to also tend to co-occur in the 130 or so validation repertoires, with 85% to 95% of cluster scores above 0. A total of 150 to 200 TCR beta chains were listed by the study as associated with cytomegalovirus.

The V end gives up 2 bases and the J end 6 bases, leaving 3 bases in the junction not matched to a gene. Measured from the cysteine to the phenylalanine, the CDR3 is 15 residues long. The DNA shown is the 45-base CDR3, in frame from base 1. CDR1 and CDR2, per the germline V gene (reference sequence), are MNHEY and SMNVEV. As regards this clone: It lacks a known antigen. No much larger clonotype is one base removed from it; base qualities were not supplied.

The library was generated by the immunoSEQ multiplex PCR assay. Per the source publication's procedure: A statistical classification framework was built to diagnose cytomegalovirus status from the catalog of TCR beta chain sequences. What TCRdb holds here is the immuneACCESS table cut down to in-frame rearrangements. Part of the clones is not present; checked against another copy, under half of the missing clones reflect an unresolved V gene, and the others are unexplained. V and J calls and clone size are copied from that table; D and trimming were computed from the DNA. In this sample the table shows approximately 260,000 clones, 80% to 90% of which occur a single time. Jointly, the top ten make up roughly 0.99% of the sample.

Sequencing was done on a sample of PBMCs. This clonotype originated in a woman in her late teens or twenties in good health and CMV-seronegative. The chain was built from TRBV27 and TRBJ2-3; 12 middle bases align to TRBD2. The CDR3 protein sequence reads: CASSLLAGGVDTQYF. The bases are TGTGCCAGCAGTTTACTAGCGGGGGGGGTCGATACGCAGTATTTT.